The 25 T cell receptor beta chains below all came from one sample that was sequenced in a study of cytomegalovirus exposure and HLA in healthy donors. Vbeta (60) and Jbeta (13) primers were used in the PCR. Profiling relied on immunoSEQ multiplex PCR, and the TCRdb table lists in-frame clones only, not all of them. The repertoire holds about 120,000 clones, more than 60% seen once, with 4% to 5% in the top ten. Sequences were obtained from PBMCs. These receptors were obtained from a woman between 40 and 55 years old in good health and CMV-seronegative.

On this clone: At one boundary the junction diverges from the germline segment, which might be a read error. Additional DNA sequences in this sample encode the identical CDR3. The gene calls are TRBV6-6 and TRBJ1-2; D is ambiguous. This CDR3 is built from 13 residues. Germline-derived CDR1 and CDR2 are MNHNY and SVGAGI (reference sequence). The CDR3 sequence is CASSYEGNYGYTF. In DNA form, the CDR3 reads TGCGCCAGCAGTTACGAGGGCAACTATGGCTACACCTTC.

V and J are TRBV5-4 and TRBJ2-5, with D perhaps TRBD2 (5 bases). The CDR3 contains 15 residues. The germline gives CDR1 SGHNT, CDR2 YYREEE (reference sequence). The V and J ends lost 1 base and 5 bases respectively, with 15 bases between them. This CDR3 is CASSLYGGWEETQYF. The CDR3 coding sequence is TGTGCCAGCAGCTTGTACGGCGGGTGGGAGGAGACCCAGTACTTC.

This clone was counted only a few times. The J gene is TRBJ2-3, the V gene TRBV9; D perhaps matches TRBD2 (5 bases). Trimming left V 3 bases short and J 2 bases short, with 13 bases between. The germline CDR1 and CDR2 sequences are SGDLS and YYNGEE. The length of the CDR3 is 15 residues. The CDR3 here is CASSERGRSTDTQYF. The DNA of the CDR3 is TGTGCCAGCAGCGAGCGCGGGCGTTCCACAGATACGCAGTATTTT.

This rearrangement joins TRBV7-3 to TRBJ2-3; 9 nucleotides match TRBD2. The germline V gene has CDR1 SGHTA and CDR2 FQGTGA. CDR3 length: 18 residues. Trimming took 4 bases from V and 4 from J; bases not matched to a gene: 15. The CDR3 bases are TGTGCCAGCAGCTCTTATGCCCGGAGTAGCGGGAGCGCAGATACGCAGTATTTT. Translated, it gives CASSSYARSSGSADTQYF.

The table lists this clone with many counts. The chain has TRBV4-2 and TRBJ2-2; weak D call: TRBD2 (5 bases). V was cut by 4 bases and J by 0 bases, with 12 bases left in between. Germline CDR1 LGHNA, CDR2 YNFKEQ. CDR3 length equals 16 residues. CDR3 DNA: TGTGCCAGCAGCCCGAAAGCGGTAACGAACACCGGGGAGCTGTTTTTT. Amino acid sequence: CASSPKAVTNTGELFF.

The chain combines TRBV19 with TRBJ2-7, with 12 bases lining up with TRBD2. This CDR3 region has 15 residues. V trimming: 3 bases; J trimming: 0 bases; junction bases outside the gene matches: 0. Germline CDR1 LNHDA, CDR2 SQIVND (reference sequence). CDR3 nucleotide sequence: TGTGCCAGTAGTATGACTAGCGGGAGCTCCTACGAGCAGTACTTC. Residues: CASSMTSGSSYEQYF.

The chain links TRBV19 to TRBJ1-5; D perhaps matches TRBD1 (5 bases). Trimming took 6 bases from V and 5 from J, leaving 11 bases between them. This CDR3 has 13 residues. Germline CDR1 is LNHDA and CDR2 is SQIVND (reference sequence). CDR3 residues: CASSLREYQPQHF. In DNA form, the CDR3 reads TGTGCCAGTAGCCTCAGGGAATATCAGCCCCAGCATTTT.

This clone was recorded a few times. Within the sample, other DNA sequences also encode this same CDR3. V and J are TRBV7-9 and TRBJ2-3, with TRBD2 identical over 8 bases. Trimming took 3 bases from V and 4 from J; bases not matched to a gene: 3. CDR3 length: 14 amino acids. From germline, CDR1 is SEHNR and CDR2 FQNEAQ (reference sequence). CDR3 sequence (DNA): TGTGCCAGCAGCTTTGGACTAGCCGCAGATACGCAGTATTTT. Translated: CASSFGLAADTQYF.

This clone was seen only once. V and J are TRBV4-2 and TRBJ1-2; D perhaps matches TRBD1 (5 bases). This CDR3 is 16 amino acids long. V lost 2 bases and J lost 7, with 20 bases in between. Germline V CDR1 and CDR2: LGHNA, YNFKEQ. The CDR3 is CASSQNKGRQGGGYTF. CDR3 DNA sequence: TGTGCCAGCAGCCAAAACAAGGGGCGCCAGGGCGGTGGCTACACCTTC.

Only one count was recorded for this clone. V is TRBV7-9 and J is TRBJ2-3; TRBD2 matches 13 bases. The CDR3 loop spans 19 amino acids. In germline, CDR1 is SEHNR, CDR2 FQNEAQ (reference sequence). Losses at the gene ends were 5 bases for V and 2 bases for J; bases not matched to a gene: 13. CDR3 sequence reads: CASSVFPGLAGRHTDTQYF. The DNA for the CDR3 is TGTGCCAGCAGCGTATTTCCGGGACTAGCGGGGAGGCACACAGATACGCAGTATTTT.

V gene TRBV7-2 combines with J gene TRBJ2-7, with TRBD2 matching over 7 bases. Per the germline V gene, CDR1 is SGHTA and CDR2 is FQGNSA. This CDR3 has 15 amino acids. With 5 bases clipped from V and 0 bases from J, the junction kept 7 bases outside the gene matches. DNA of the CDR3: TGTGCCAGCAGCACCGGGGGGAGCCCCTCCTACGAGCAGTACTTC. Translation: CASSTGGSPSYEQYF.

The CDR3 protein is CASSAIAGTNTGELFF. The CDR3 DNA is TGTGCCAGCAGCGCTATAGCGGGAACGAACACCGGGGAGCTGTTTTTT. The chain employs TRBV7-3 and TRBJ2-2, with TRBD2 matching over 8 bases. Germline V lookup: CDR1 SGHTA, CDR2 FQGTGA. V dropped 5 bases and J dropped 0; count of bases not matched to a gene: 5. CDR3 length: 16 residues. The complete variable domain, with remaining parts taken from reference TRBV7-3 and TRBJ2-2, reads GAGVSQTPSNKVTEKGKYVELRCDPISGHTALYWYRQSLGQGPEFLIYFQGTGAADDSGLPNDRFFAVRPEGSVSTLKIQRTERGDSAVYLCASSAIAGTNTGELFFGEGSRLTVL.

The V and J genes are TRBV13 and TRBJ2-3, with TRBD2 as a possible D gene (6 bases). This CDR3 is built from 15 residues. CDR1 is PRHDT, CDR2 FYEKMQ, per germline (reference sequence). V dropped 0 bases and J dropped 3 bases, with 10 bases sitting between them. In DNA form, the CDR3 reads TGTGCCAGCAGCTTAGGGGCGGGGTGGACAGATACGCAGTATTTT. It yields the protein CASSLGAGWTDTQYF.

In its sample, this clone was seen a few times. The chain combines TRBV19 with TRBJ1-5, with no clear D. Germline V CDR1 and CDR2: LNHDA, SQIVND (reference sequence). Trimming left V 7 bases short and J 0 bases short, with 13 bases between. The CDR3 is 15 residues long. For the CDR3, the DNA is TGTGCCAGTACTGATAGCGTTGTTAGCAATCAGCCCCAGCATTTT. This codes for CASTDSVVSNQPQHF. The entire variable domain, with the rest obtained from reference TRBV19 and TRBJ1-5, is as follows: DGGITQSPKYLFRKEGQNVTLSCEQNLNHDAMYWYRQDPGQGLRLIYYSQIVNDFQKGDIAEGYSVSREKKESFPLTVTSAQKNPTAFYLCASTDSVVSNQPQHFGDGTRLSIL.

CDR3 loop: CASSQYGQGGYTF. The CDR3, as DNA: TGTGCCAGCAGCCAATATGGACAGGGTGGCTACACCTTC. This chain connects TRBV9 to TRBJ1-2; 8 bases agree with TRBD1. Unmatched junction bases numbered 6, after V lost 4 bases and J lost 7 bases. The CDR3 has 13 residues. Germline V lookup: CDR1 SGDLS, CDR2 YYNGEE.

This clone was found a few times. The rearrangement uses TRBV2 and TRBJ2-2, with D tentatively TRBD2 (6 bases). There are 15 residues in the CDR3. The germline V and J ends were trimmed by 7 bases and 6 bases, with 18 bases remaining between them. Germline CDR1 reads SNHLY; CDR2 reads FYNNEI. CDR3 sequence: CASTSDGSRAGELFF. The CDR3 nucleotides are TGTGCCAGCACTAGTGACGGGAGCAGAGCCGGGGAGCTGTTTTTT.

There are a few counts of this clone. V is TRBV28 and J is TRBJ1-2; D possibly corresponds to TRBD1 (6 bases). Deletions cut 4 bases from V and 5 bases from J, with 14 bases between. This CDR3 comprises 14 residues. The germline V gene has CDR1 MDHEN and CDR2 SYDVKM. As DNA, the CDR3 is TGTGCCAGCAGTTCTCGGACAGTGAAATATGGCTACACCTTC. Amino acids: CASSSRTVKYGYTF.

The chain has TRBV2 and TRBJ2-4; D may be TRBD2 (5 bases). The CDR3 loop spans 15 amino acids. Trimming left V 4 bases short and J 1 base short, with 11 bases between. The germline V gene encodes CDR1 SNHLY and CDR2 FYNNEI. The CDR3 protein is CASSARERAKNIQYF. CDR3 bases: TGTGCCAGCAGTGCCCGCGAGCGGGCCAAAAACATTCAGTACTTC.

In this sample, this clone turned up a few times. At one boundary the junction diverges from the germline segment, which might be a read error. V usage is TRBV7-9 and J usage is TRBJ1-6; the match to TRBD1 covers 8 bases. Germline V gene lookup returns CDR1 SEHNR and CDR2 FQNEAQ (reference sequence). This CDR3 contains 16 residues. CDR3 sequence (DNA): TGTTCCAGCAGCTTAGCAGGGGGCGTCCATAATTCACCCCTCCACTTT. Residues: CSSSLAGGVHNSPLHF.

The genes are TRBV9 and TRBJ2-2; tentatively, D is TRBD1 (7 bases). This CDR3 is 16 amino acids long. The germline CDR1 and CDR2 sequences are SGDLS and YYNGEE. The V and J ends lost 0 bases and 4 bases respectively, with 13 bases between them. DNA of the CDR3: TGTGCCAGCAGCGTAGTCTCAGGGGGGTCCACCGGGGAGCTGTTTTTT. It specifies CASSVVSGGSTGELFF. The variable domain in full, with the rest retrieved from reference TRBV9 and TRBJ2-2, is DSGVTQTPKHLITATGQRVTLRCSPRSGDLSVYWYQQSLDQGLQFLIQYYNGEERAKGNILERFSAQQFPDLHSELNLSSLELGDSALYFCASSVVSGGSTGELFFGEGSRLTVL.

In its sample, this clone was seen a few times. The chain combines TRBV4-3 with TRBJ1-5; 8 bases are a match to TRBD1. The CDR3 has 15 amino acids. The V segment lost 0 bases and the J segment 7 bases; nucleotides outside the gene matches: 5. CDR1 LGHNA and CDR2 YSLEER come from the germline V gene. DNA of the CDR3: TGCGCCAGCAGCCAAGATCGGACAGGGCACCAGCCCCAGCATTTT. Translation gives CASSQDRTGHQPQHF.

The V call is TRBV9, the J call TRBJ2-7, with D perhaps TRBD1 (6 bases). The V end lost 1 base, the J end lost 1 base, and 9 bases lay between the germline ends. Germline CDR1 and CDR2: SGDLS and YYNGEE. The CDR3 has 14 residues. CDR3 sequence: CASSVNTGSYEQYF. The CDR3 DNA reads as TGTGCCAGCAGCGTAAACACAGGGTCCTACGAGCAGTACTTC.

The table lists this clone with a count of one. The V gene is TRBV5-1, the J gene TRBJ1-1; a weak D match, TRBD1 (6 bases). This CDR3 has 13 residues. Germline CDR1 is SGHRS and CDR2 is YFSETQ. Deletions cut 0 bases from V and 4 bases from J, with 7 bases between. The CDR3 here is CASSLGGGTEAFF. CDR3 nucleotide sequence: TGCGCCAGCAGCTTGGGAGGGGGCACTGAAGCTTTCTTT.

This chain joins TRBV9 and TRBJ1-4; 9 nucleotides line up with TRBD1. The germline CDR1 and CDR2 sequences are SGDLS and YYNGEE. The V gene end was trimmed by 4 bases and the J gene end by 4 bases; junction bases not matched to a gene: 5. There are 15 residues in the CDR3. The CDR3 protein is CASSSRTGVNEKLFF. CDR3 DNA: TGTGCCAGCAGCTCCCGGACAGGGGTTAATGAAAAACTGTTTTTT.

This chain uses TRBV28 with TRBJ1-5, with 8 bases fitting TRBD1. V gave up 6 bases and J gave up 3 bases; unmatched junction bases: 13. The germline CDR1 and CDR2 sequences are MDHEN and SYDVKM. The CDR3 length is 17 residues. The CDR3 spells CASSRQGQGGFNQPQHF. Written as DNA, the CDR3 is TGTGCCAGCAGCAGGCAAGGACAGGGCGGGTTCAATCAGCCCCAGCATTTT.